This T cell receptor beta chain stems from a study of siplizumab effects on memory and regulatory T cells. Trimming pared 6 bases from V and 1 base from J, leaving 11 bases between. The CDR3 consists of 14 residues. Germline assignment: CDR1 LGHNT and CDR2 FRNRAP. Study findings and constraints: Unstimulated subsets were the mapping target of only a minor fraction of alloreactive clones.

Naive, memory, effector memory and TEMRA subsets that were unstimulated underwent sequencing in a few donor pairs. About this clone: Antigen unknown.

Here immunoSEQ multiplex PCR was the method, and the copy in TCRdb shows in-frame clones only, minus some. In the table there are 45,000 to 60,000 clones, roughly 87% of which are singletons. The sequenced sample was naive CD8+ T cells sorted from blood. This TCR came from a human donor in good health. The gene calls are TRBV12-5 and TRBJ2-3; a weak D match, TRBD2 (5 bases). For the CDR3, the DNA is TGTGCTAGTGGCCAAGGCGGGCGCACAGATACGCAGTATTTT. As protein: CASGQGGRTDTQYF.